This entry lists 19 T cell receptor beta chains sequenced from one sample in a study of T cells after yellow fever vaccination. TCRdb processed the 5' RACE reads anew with MiXCR; each CDR3 protein has one entry. The table records 100,000 to 150,000 distinct CDR3 sequences, more than 5.5% of them present only once. Source: CD4+ T cells sorted from PBMCs, taken roughly 47 days after the first yellow fever vaccination. These receptors all stem from a man younger than 35 who received the YFV17D yellow fever vaccine.

This clonotype ranks as medium-sized (0.01 to 0.1%). The rearrangement joins TRBV12-3 or TRBV12-4 to TRBJ2-1, with 7 bases fitting TRBD1. This CDR3 has 14 amino acids. After removal of 6 bases from V and 5 bases from J, the junction contained 7 bases not matched to a gene. The CDR3, as DNA: TGTGCCAGCAGCTACAGGGGTTTGGACAATGAGCAGTTCTTC. This translates into CASSYRGLDNEQFF.

The chain employs TRBV5-4 and TRBJ1-4, with TRBD1 matching 9 bases. CDR3 length equals 15 residues. CDR1 SGHNT and CDR2 YYREEE come from the germline V gene (reference sequence). V shed 2 bases, J shed 8 bases, and the junction held 7 bases outside the gene matches. The CDR3 region has the DNA TGTGCCAGCAGCTTTACAGGGGGCGCAGGGGAAAAACTGTTTTTT. It codes for CASSFTGGAGEKLFF. Drawing the rest from reference TRBV5-4 and TRBJ1-4, the complete variable domain is ETGVTQSPTHLIKTRGQQVTLRCSSQSGHNTVSWYQQALGQGPQFIFQYYREEENGRGNFPPRFSGLQFPNYSSELNVNALELDDSALYLCASSFTGGAGEKLFFGSGTQLSVL.

This clonotype was recorded a few times. The chain carries TRBV7-2 and TRBJ2-3; D possibly corresponds to TRBD2 (6 bases). Looked up from germline, CDR1 is SGHTA and CDR2 is FQGNSA. This CDR3 contains 16 residues. Trimming shortened V by 1 base and J by 0 bases, and 11 bases separated the two germline ends. The CDR3 sequence: CASSLVAGLSTDTQYF. In nucleotides, the CDR3 is TGTGCCAGCAGCTTAGTGGCGGGGTTGAGCACAGATACGCAGTATTTT.

A remark on this clonotype: Compared with germline, one end of the junction differs, possibly owing to a read error. The rearrangement uses TRBV5-6 and TRBJ1-2; D call uncertain. CDR3 length: 12 amino acids. CDR1 and CDR2 from the germline V gene are SGHDT and YYEEEE. CDR3 residues: CACSLGGDGYTF. The CDR3 DNA is TGTGCCTGCAGCTTGGGTGGAGATGGCTACACCTTC.

This clonotype was found many times. V usage is TRBV20-1 and J usage is TRBJ2-2; D is perhaps TRBD2 (5 bases). The CDR3 consists of 12 residues. The V gene's germline CDR1 is DFQATT and CDR2 SNEGSKA (reference sequence). The V end lost 4 bases, the J end lost 5 bases, and 8 bases lay between the germline ends. The DNA of the CDR3 is TGCAGTGCTATCAGCGGAACCGGGGAGCTGTTTTTT. Encoded protein: CSAISGTGELFF.

The chain recombines TRBV5-5 with TRBJ1-2; a possible D gene is TRBD1 (5 bases). Germline V gene data show CDR1 as SGHKS and CDR2 as YYEKEE (reference sequence). The CDR3 length is 15 residues. Trimming left V 2 bases short and J 6 bases short, with 17 bases between. The CDR3 here is CASSFPRGGGDGYTF. CDR3 nucleotides: TGTGCCAGCAGCTTCCCTCGGGGCGGCGGTGATGGCTACACCTTC.

This clonotype was detected only a few times. The V call is TRBV5-1, the J call TRBJ1-2; 9 bases fit TRBD1. This CDR3 spans 15 amino acids. Losses at the gene ends were 0 bases for V and 7 bases for J; bases not matched to a gene: 7. Germline CDR1 reads SGHRS; CDR2 reads YFSETQ. CDR3: CASSLGTGALSGYTF. CDR3 coding DNA: TGCGCCAGCAGCTTGGGGACAGGGGCCCTGAGTGGCTACACCTTC. Based on the CDR3 plus reference TRBV5-1 and TRBJ1-2, the full variable domain is KAGVTQTPRYLIKTRGQQVTLSCSPISGHRSVSWYQQTPGQGLQFLFEYFSETQRNKGNFPGRFSGRQFSNSRSEMNVSTLELGDSALYLCASSLGTGALSGYTFGSGTRLTVV.

Remarks on this clonotype: This clone may be a read error of a much larger clone one base away. This chain joins TRBV7-4 and TRBJ1-5; unclear D gene. Germline values: CDR1 SGHVT, CDR2 SQSDAQ. V was clipped by 7 bases and J by 0 bases, with 10 bases between them. The CDR3 is 14 amino acids. The CDR3 loop reads CASNSLDSNQPQHF. CDR3 DNA: TGTGCCAGCAACTCCCTCGATAGCAATCAGCCCCAGCATTTT.

J is TRBJ2-3 and V is TRBV28, with a weak D call TRBD1 (6 bases). The CDR3 runs 17 residues. The V gene's germline CDR1 is MDHEN and CDR2 SYDVKM. V lost 4 bases, J lost 11 bases, and 28 bases lay in between. The CDR3 DNA is TGTGCCAGCAGTTCTTCCGGACAGCTCTTAAAACCTTCGGGGCAGTATTTT. This sequence encodes CASSSSGQLLKPSGQYF.

This clonotype was detected many times. The V and J genes are TRBV12-3 or TRBV12-4 and TRBJ2-5, with TRBD1 as a possible D gene (5 bases). V lost 4 bases and J lost 4, with 7 bases in between. The CDR3 consists of 12 residues. The CDR3 DNA reads TGTGCCAGCAGTTCAGGGTCAGAGACCCAGTACTTC. Translated, it gives CASSSGSETQYF.

This clonotype occurred many times. The chain is built from TRBV30 and TRBJ1-1; a possible D gene is TRBD1 (5 bases). Deletions cut 2 bases from V and 2 bases from J, with 9 bases between. The length of the CDR3 is 13 residues. Germline CDR1 reads GTSNPN; CDR2 reads SVGIG (reference sequence). The chain's CDR3 is CAWSFGDNTEAFF. In nucleotides, the CDR3 is TGTGCCTGGAGTTTCGGGGACAACACTGAAGCTTTCTTT.

V and J are TRBV20-1 and TRBJ2-2, with a possible D match to TRBD1 (6 bases). Germline loops: CDR1 DFQATT, CDR2 SNEGSKA (reference sequence). Trimming shortened V by 3 bases and J by 4 bases, and 15 bases separated the two germline ends. The length of the CDR3 is 15 residues. CDR3: CSARVDRRFTGELFF. Written as DNA, the CDR3 is TGCAGTGCTAGGGTTGACAGGCGATTCACCGGGGAGCTGTTTTTT.

This clonotype occurred many times. This chain uses TRBV7-2 with TRBJ2-5; TRBD2 matches 10 bases. Germline CDR1 reads SGHTA; CDR2 reads FQGNSA. The CDR3 extends over 15 amino acids. The ends lost 5 bases at V and 3 bases at J; junction bases unmatched: 6. CDR3 loop: CASSGWTSGKETQYF. In nucleotides, the CDR3 is TGTGCCAGCAGCGGGTGGACTAGCGGAAAAGAGACCCAGTACTTC.

This clonotype has ten or more counts. The J gene is TRBJ2-6, the V gene TRBV20-1; tentatively, D is TRBD1 (6 bases). This CDR3 comprises 14 residues. Trimming took off 3 bases at V and 4 bases at J, with 10 bases between the two ends. Germline V gene lookup returns CDR1 DFQATT and CDR2 SNEGSKA (reference sequence). The CDR3 DNA reads as TGCAGTGCTAGGGTAGGACAGGGGGCCAACGTCCTGACTTTC. It specifies CSARVGQGANVLTF.

This clonotype was recorded a few times. The chain has TRBV7-2 and TRBJ2-1; TRBD1 or TRBD2 may be the D gene (5 bases each). The CDR3 loop spans 15 amino acids. Deletions cut 4 bases from V and 0 bases from J, with 10 bases between. CDR1 SGHTA and CDR2 FQGNSA come from the germline V gene. This chain's CDR3 is CASSWGPVSYNEQFF. Written as DNA, the CDR3 is TGTGCCAGCAGCTGGGGACCAGTCTCCTACAATGAGCAGTTCTTC.

This clonotype showed up many times. The chain recombines TRBV29-1 with TRBJ1-2; D is uncertain. Trimming stripped 5 bases from V and 3 bases from J, with 16 bases between. The CDR3 is 14 residues long. In germline, CDR1 is SQVTM, CDR2 ANQGSEA. CDR3 DNA sequence: TGCAGCGTTCCCACGGCAGGCGCTTACTATGGCTACACCTTC. Its translation is CSVPTAGAYYGYTF.

The chain recombines TRBV20-1 with TRBJ2-6, with 8 bases lining up with TRBD1. The CDR3 contains 14 residues. The germline CDR1 and CDR2 sequences are DFQATT and SNEGSKA (reference sequence). V was pared by 3 bases and J by 2 bases, with 0 bases of the junction left unmatched. The CDR3 coding sequence is TGCAGTGCTAGGACAGGGGCTGGGGCCAACGTCCTGACTTTC. Encoded protein: CSARTGAGANVLTF.

At least ten counts were recorded for this clonotype. The chain has TRBV29-1 and TRBJ2-5, with TRBD1 as a possible D gene (7 bases). V shed 5 bases and J shed 9 bases, with 31 bases lying between them. CDR1 and CDR2 (germline): SQVTM, ANQGSEA. This CDR3 is 17 amino acids long. Written as DNA, the CDR3 is TGCAGCGTTTCTGGGGGGACAGCCCAATCCGCCGCTGGACCCCAGTACTTC. Translated: CSVSGGTAQSAAGPQYF.

This clonotype was found many times. V is TRBV11-1 and J is TRBJ2-3; no reliable D call. Per the germline V gene, CDR1 is SGHAT and CDR2 is FQDESV (reference sequence). Trimming shortened V by 5 bases and J by 1 base, and 7 bases separated the two germline ends. The CDR3 totals 13 residues. CDR3 in amino acids: CASSRVGTDTQYF. The CDR3 DNA reads TGTGCCAGCAGCCGGGTGGGCACAGATACGCAGTATTTT.